This T cell receptor (beta chain) was recovered during a study of blood T cell repertoires in COVID-19. Study details: Sample material is recorded as cDNA or gDNA derived from T cells, B-cell-depleted T cells, or PBMCs.

This CDR3 spans 15 amino acids. CDR1 is SGHTA and CDR2 is FQGNSA in the germline V gene. Trimming removed 5 bases from V and 3 bases from J; junction bases left unmatched: 9. This clone was counted a single time. Measured with immunoSEQ multiplex PCR; TCRdb has only the in-frame clones, and not every one. The table lists under 300,000 clones, roughly 88% of them singletons, with 2% to 2.5% in the top ten. This clonotype originated in a woman aged 40 to 50 with acute COVID-19. Sequenced sample: PBMCs or T cells enriched from blood (not recorded which). The chain joins TRBV7-2 to TRBJ2-5; 7 bases agree with TRBD1. CDR3 sequence reads: CASSAQGRREETQYF. DNA for the CDR3: TGTGCCAGCAGCGCACAGGGGAGAAGGGAAGAGACCCAGTACTTC.